These 31 T cell receptor beta chains share one sample of origin, sequenced in a study of neurological immune-mediated disorders. Using its own MiXCR run on the 5' RACE reads, TCRdb lists one record per CDR3 protein. The repertoire holds more than 30,000 distinct CDR3 sequences, 4.6% seen once, with 23% in the top ten. Sequencing was performed on PBMCs. These receptors came from a man younger than 35 in good health.

There are many counts of this clonotype. The chain recombines TRBV10-3 with TRBJ2-5; D is possibly TRBD2 (5 bases). The germline gives CDR1 ENHRY, CDR2 SYGVKD. The CDR3 runs 15 residues. Trimming took 2 bases from V and 5 from J, leaving 15 bases between them. DNA for the CDR3: TGTGCCATCAGTGAGGATCTCGGCCAGCGGGAGACCCAGTACTTC. Protein product: CAISEDLGQRETQYF.

In this sample, this clonotype turned up many times. The chain joins TRBV4-1 to TRBJ1-6, with a tentative D call TRBD1 (5 bases). The CDR3 extends over 14 amino acids. The V end lost 1 base, the J end lost 8 bases, and 9 bases lay between the germline ends. Germline loops: CDR1 MGHRA, CDR2 YSYEKL. The CDR3 bases are TGCGCCAGCAGCCAAGGACAGTTGGATTCACCCCTCCACTTT. This gives the protein CASSQGQLDSPLHF.

This clonotype was found many times. The chain combines TRBV20-1 with TRBJ2-4; a possible D gene is TRBD1 (6 bases). CDR1 is DFQATT and CDR2 is SNEGSKA in the germline V gene (reference sequence). The CDR3 totals 13 residues. The CDR3 sequence is CSVTGQAKNIQYF. The CDR3 region has the DNA TGCAGCGTCACAGGACAGGCCAAAAACATTCAGTACTTC.

This clonotype was counted ten times or more. The CDR3 protein is CSASSLAGFNEQFF. In DNA form, the CDR3 reads TGCAGTGCTAGTAGCCTAGCGGGGTTCAATGAGCAGTTCTTC. J is TRBJ2-1 and V is TRBV20-1; 9 nucleotides line up with TRBD2. CDR3 length equals 14 residues. Germline trimming cut 3 bases from V and 6 bases from J; bases unmatched to any gene: 6. From germline, CDR1 is DFQATT and CDR2 SNEGSKA (reference sequence).

This clonotype was counted at least ten times. The CDR3 here is CASSPTTTGTNEKLFF. CDR3 bases: TGTGCCAGCAGCCCGACGACGACAGGGACTAATGAAAAACTGTTTTTT. V is TRBV9 and J is TRBJ1-4; TRBD1 matches at 7 bases. The CDR3 is made up of 16 amino acids. The V and J ends lost 4 bases and 2 bases, in that order; junction bases with no gene match: 8. CDR1 and CDR2 from the germline V gene are SGDLS and YYNGEE.

This clonotype was seen ten or more times. The chain joins TRBV6-5 to TRBJ2-4; D not certain. Germline loops: CDR1 MNHEY, CDR2 SVGAGI. The CDR3 has 13 amino acids. Trimming cost V 5 bases and J 5 bases, with 10 bases left between them. The CDR3 here is CASSDRRENIQYF. The CDR3 region has the DNA TGTGCCAGCAGTGATCGACGGGAAAACATTCAGTACTTC.

This clonotype was picked up many times. The chain uses TRBV20-1 and TRBJ2-3; D is perhaps TRBD2 (5 bases). This CDR3 is 15 amino acids long. The germline V gene encodes CDR1 DFQATT and CDR2 SNEGSKA (reference sequence). V lost 0 bases and J 5 bases, leaving 15 bases between the germline ends. The CDR3 loop is CSARDPGKRGDTQYF. DNA of the CDR3: TGCAGTGCTAGAGATCCGGGGAAACGGGGAGATACGCAGTATTTT.

Ten or more counts support this clonotype. The V gene is TRBV6-2 or TRBV6-3, the J gene TRBJ1-2; no firm D call. The CDR3 spans 12 residues. The germline CDR1 and CDR2 sequences are MNHEY and SVGEGT. The V end was cut by 0 bases, the J end by 8 bases, with 7 bases between. The CDR3 region is CASSYSAEGYTF. The DNA of the CDR3 is TGTGCCAGCAGTTACTCGGCGGAGGGCTACACCTTC.

In its sample, this clonotype was seen many times. The J gene is TRBJ2-3, the V gene TRBV4-2, with TRBD2 matching 8 bases. The CDR3 contains 17 residues. CDR1 and CDR2 from the germline V gene are LGHNA and YNFKEQ. With 4 bases clipped from V and 4 bases from J, the junction kept 13 bases outside the gene matches. The CDR3 DNA reads TGTGCCAGCAGCCCATTTTCGAACGCGGGGGGCCCAGATACGCAGTATTTT. Translating it yields CASSPFSNAGGPDTQYF.

This clonotype was counted ten times or more. The chain joins TRBV7-9 to TRBJ2-5; a weak D match, TRBD2 (6 bases). Germline V gives CDR1 SEHNR, CDR2 FQNEAQ (reference sequence). Trimming took off 6 bases at V and 2 bases at J, with 13 bases between the two ends. This CDR3 is built from 14 residues. The CDR3 DNA is TGTGCCAGCAGTCCCCGGGCGGGGCAAGAGACCCAGTACTTC. It specifies CASSPRAGQETQYF.

This clonotype was seen repeatedly, ten times or more. The CDR3 loop is CASSFEGERNEKLFF. In nucleotides, the CDR3 is TGCGCCAGCAGCTTCGAGGGGGAACGTAATGAAAAACTGTTTTTT. The J gene is TRBJ1-4, the V gene TRBV5-1; weak D call: TRBD1 (6 bases). CDR1 and CDR2 from the germline V gene are SGHRS and YFSETQ. V dropped 2 bases and J dropped 4 bases, with 12 bases sitting between them. CDR3 length equals 15 residues.

This clonotype was recorded many times. The chain recombines TRBV5-1 with TRBJ2-2, with 8 bases that match TRBD2. The CDR3 totals 16 residues. Germline V gene lookup returns CDR1 SGHRS and CDR2 YFSETQ. V gave up 2 bases and J gave up 7 bases; unmatched junction bases: 10. CDR3 loop: CASSFTGGRLDGELFF. CDR3 coding DNA: TGCGCCAGCAGCTTTACGGGGGGGCGCCTTGACGGGGAGCTGTTTTTT. The whole variable domain, remainder taken from reference TRBV5-1 and TRBJ2-2, is KAGVTQTPRYLIKTRGQQVTLSCSPISGHRSVSWYQQTPGQGLQFLFEYFSETQRNKGNFPGRFSGRQFSNSRSEMNVSTLELGDSALYLCASSFTGGRLDGELFFGEGSRLTVL.

This clonotype came up many times. The J gene is TRBJ1-6, the V gene TRBV3-1, with TRBD1 matching over 8 bases. The CDR3 is 15 residues long. Trimming cost V 1 base and J 9 bases; bases outside gene matches: 5. CDR1 is LGHDT and CDR2 is YNNKEL in the germline V gene (reference sequence). The DNA of the CDR3 is TGTGCCAGCAGCCAAGGTTCAACAGGGGGTTCACCCCTCCACTTT. This codes for CASSQGSTGGSPLHF.

This clonotype was seen repeatedly, ten times or more. The V gene is TRBV6-6, the J gene TRBJ1-1; no clear D. This CDR3 region has 11 residues. CDR1 and CDR2 from the germline V gene are MNHNY and SVGAGI (reference sequence). Trimming left V 4 bases short and J 3 bases short, with 3 bases between. CDR3 residues: CASSLYTEAFF. The CDR3 DNA is TGTGCCAGCAGTTTATACACTGAAGCTTTCTTT.

As concerns this clonotype: Given a much more abundant clone one base away, this may be a read error. This chain uses TRBV20-1 with TRBJ1-5; D is uncertain. The CDR3 contains 13 residues. CDR1 is DFQATT and CDR2 is SNEGSKA in the germline V gene (reference sequence). CDR3 residues: CGASWRPNQPQHF. The CDR3 DNA reads TGCGGTGCTAGCTGGCGGCCCAATCAGCCCCAGCATTTT.

This clonotype was observed many times. V gene TRBV10-3 combines with J gene TRBJ2-5; TRBD2 agrees at 7 bases. Germline CDR1 is ENHRY and CDR2 is SYGVKD. Trimming removed 2 bases from V and 10 bases from J; junction bases left unmatched: 13. The CDR3 runs to 15 residues. The CDR3 DNA sequence: TGTGCCATCAGTGAGCCCGGGACTATGGGGAAGGGCCAGTACTTC. Translated: CAISEPGTMGKGQYF.

In its sample, this clonotype was seen many times. The gene calls are TRBV7-2 and TRBJ1-5; the D gene is possibly TRBD1 (6 bases). CDR1 and CDR2 (germline): SGHTA, FQGNSA. V shed 1 base and J shed 2 bases, with 12 bases lying between them. CDR3 length: 16 amino acids. The CDR3 DNA is TGTGCCAGCAGCTTAGTCCAGGGGCTGGGCAATCAGCCCCAGCATTTT. Protein product: CASSLVQGLGNQPQHF.

There are many counts of this clonotype. The J gene is TRBJ1-1, the V gene TRBV3-1, with D unresolved. V lost 1 base and J 0 bases, leaving 12 bases between the germline ends. The germline V gene encodes CDR1 LGHDT and CDR2 YNNKEL (reference sequence). The CDR3 is made up of 16 amino acids. CDR3 nucleotides: TGTGCCAGCAGCCAAGGTGTGGCGGCCATGAACACTGAAGCTTTCTTT. Encoded protein: CASSQGVAAMNTEAFF.

This clonotype was found many times. In DNA form, the CDR3 reads TGTGCCAGCAGTGACTCTTGGAATTCACCCCTCCACTTT. Translated: CASSDSWNSPLHF. The chain is built from TRBV6-4 and TRBJ1-6; D gene uncertain. V was shortened by 0 bases and J by 7 bases, with 4 bases between the two germline ends. Germline V gene lookup returns CDR1 MRHNA and CDR2 SNTAGT. This CDR3 is built from 13 residues.

V is TRBV18 and J is TRBJ2-1; TRBD1 matches at 9 bases. This CDR3 has 16 amino acids. The ends lost 0 bases at V and 2 bases at J; junction bases unmatched: 2. The V gene's germline CDR1 is KGHSH and CDR2 LQKENI. CDR3 in amino acids: CASSPPGTGPYNEQFF. Written as DNA, the CDR3 is TGTGCCAGCTCACCACCCGGGACAGGGCCCTACAATGAGCAGTTCTTC.

In the case of this clonotype: At one end the junction does not follow the germline gene, possibly because of a read error. V gene TRBV29-1 combines with J gene TRBJ1-2; D remains unclear. From germline, CDR1 is SQVTM and CDR2 ANQGSEA. The CDR3 extends over 11 amino acids. Written as DNA, the CDR3 is TGCAGCGTTGACGTAAACTATGGGTACACCTTC. Its protein is CSVDVNYGYTF. The full variable domain, completed using reference TRBV29-1 and TRBJ1-2, is SAVISQKPSRDICQRGTSLTIQCQVDSQVTMMFWYRQQPGQSLTLIATANQGSEATYESGFVIDKFPISRPNLTFSTLTVSNMSPEDSSIYLCSVDVNYGYTFGSGTRLTVV.

Ten or more counts support this clonotype. The gene calls are TRBV7-9 and TRBJ1-3; D may be TRBD1 (5 bases). V gave up 5 bases and J gave up 0 bases, with 8 bases separating them. The CDR3 sequence is 14 residues long. Germline loops: CDR1 SEHNR, CDR2 FQNEAQ (reference sequence). The CDR3 DNA is TGTGCCAGCAGCCCGGACATCTCTGGAAACACCATATATTTT. Translation gives CASSPDISGNTIYF.

This clonotype was recorded many times. This rearrangement joins TRBV6-2 or TRBV6-3 to TRBJ1-2; the D is unclear. V was pared by 6 bases and J by 4 bases, with 15 bases between. CDR1 and CDR2 from the germline V gene are MNHEY and SVGEGT. The CDR3 contains 14 residues. This chain's CDR3 is CASRSDSQPYGYTF. Here the CDR3 DNA reads TGTGCCAGCAGATCCGACTCCCAACCCTATGGCTACACCTTC.

This clonotype was recorded at least ten times. V and J are TRBV6-5 and TRBJ1-3; 8 positions agree with TRBD1. The ends lost 2 bases at V and 3 bases at J; junction bases unmatched: 9. The CDR3 length is 17 residues. CDR1 and CDR2 (germline): MNHEY, SVGAGI. The CDR3 DNA follows: TGTGCCAGCAGTTACAGTCAGGGGGCTGTAGGTGGAAACACCATATATTTT. It yields the protein CASSYSQGAVGGNTIYF.

This clonotype was detected only once. Given a much more abundant clone one base away, this may be a read error. The chain couples TRBV15 to TRBJ1-1; D remains ambiguous. Germline assignment: CDR1 LNHNV and CDR2 YYDKDF (reference sequence). The germline V and J ends were trimmed by 1 base and 1 base, with 10 bases remaining between them. CDR3 length equals 15 residues. This CDR3 is CATSRVASRNTEAFF. The CDR3 nucleotides are TGTGCCACCAGCAGAGTGGCCAGTCGGAACACTGAAGCTTTCTTT.

The sample holds many counts of this clonotype. The junction and the germline gene differ at one end; a read error may be behind it. The rearrangement uses TRBV5-6 and TRBJ1-5; D uncertain. CDR1 is SGHDT, CDR2 YYEEEE, per germline. The CDR3 length is 16 residues. The CDR3 DNA sequence: TGTGCCAGCAGCAGGAAGACACGCGCAGCTAATCAGGCCCAGCATTTT. It encodes CASSRKTRAANQAQHF.

This clonotype was observed at least ten times. The V gene is TRBV20-1, the J gene TRBJ2-2; 9 bases fit TRBD1. CDR3 length equals 18 residues. Germline CDR1 DFQATT, CDR2 SNEGSKA (reference sequence). The V gene end was trimmed by 6 bases and the J gene end by 0 bases; junction bases not matched to a gene: 14. The CDR3 sequence: CSATTGTGSVTNTGELFF. CDR3 DNA: TGCAGTGCAACCACGGGGACAGGGTCGGTAACGAACACCGGGGAGCTGTTTTTT.

This clonotype has ten or more counts. The chain is built from TRBV20-1 and TRBJ1-1; a weak D match, TRBD1 (6 bases). Germline CDR1 is DFQATT and CDR2 is SNEGSKA (reference sequence). V was clipped by 2 bases and J by 5 bases, with 18 bases between them. The CDR3 runs to 15 residues. CDR3 sequence: CSARIKDTGKTEAFF. The CDR3 DNA reads TGCAGTGCTAGAATTAAGGATACAGGGAAGACTGAAGCTTTCTTT.

This clonotype was seen many times. This chain links TRBV30 with TRBJ1-2; no reliable D call. The CDR3 has 12 residues. V lost 5 bases and J 4 bases, leaving 11 bases between the germline ends. The germline CDR1 and CDR2 sequences are GTSNPN and SVGIG (reference sequence). The CDR3, as DNA: TGTGCCTGGGAAAAGGGTGGCTATGGCTACACCTTC. This sequence encodes CAWEKGGYGYTF.

This clonotype has at least ten counts. This chain links TRBV7-2 with TRBJ2-7; 7 bases map to TRBD1. The germline V gene encodes CDR1 SGHTA and CDR2 FQGNSA. The CDR3 sequence is 15 residues long. J gave up 5 bases and V 5 bases, and 12 bases lay outside the gene matches. The CDR3 is CASSRTHRGPHEQYF. The CDR3 DNA reads as TGTGCCAGCAGCCGGACCCACAGGGGACCTCACGAGCAGTACTTC. Together with reference TRBV7-2 and TRBJ2-7, the CDR3 gives the full variable domain: GAGVSQSPSNKVTEKGKDVELRCDPISGHTALYWYRQSLGQGLEFLIYFQGNSAPDKSGLPSDRFSAERTGGSVSTLTIQRTQQEDSAVYLCASSRTHRGPHEQYFGPGTRLTVT.

In this sample, this clonotype turned up many times. This chain joins TRBV29-1 and TRBJ2-7; 8 bases align to TRBD1. Germline values: CDR1 SQVTM, CDR2 ANQGSEA. The V gene end was trimmed by 7 bases and the J gene end by 5 bases; junction bases not matched to a gene: 10. There are 13 residues in the CDR3. CDR3 in DNA: TGCAGCGCCACGGACAGGGTGACGAACGAGCAGTACTTC. As protein: CSATDRVTNEQYF.